One and the same sample provided the 30 T cell receptor beta chains below, sequenced in a study of shared clonotypes between healthy human individuals (dated by TCRdb to about 2020). Libraries were made using the immunoSEQ multiplex PCR assay. TCRdb holds this immuneACCESS table with in-frame rearrangements only. Some clones are missing; in checked studies, unresolved V genes explain under half, and the rest has no known cause. The sample table lists some 600,000 clones, around 96% of them with a count of one. Together, the top ten hold roughly 0.1% of the sample. For the CD8 naive samples, CD45RO-negative cells were positively selected for CCR7, yielding a CD45RA+CCR7+ population from which TemRA cells were excluded. Sequenced: naive CD8+ T cells sorted from blood. The sample's cell subset or site label, decoded: CD45RA+CCR7+. These receptors were collected from a woman in her twenties or thirties in good health.

This chain connects TRBV6-5 to TRBJ1-1; TRBD1 matches 9 bases. The CDR3 runs 12 residues. V lost 5 bases and J lost 11; bases outside the gene matches: 6. Germline V gene data show CDR1 as MNHEY and CDR2 as SVGAGI. Here the CDR3 DNA reads TGTGCCAGCAGTCCACAGGGGGCAGGGGCTTTCTTT. It yields the protein CASSPQGAGAFF.

The chain couples TRBV28 to TRBJ1-1, with 7 bases matching TRBD1. The trim removed 8 bases at V and 4 bases at J, leaving 4 bases unmatched. The CDR3 sequence is 12 residues long. CDR1 and CDR2 (germline): MDHEN, SYDVKM. The CDR3 spells CASGTGVTEAFF. The CDR3 DNA is TGTGCCAGCGGAACAGGGGTCACTGAAGCTTTCTTT.

The chain has TRBV2 and TRBJ2-7; 11 nucleotides line up with TRBD2. CDR3 length equals 14 residues. Germline CDR1 and CDR2: SNHLY and FYNNEI. J gave up 3 bases and V 4 bases, and 2 bases lay outside the gene matches. CDR3 region: CASSGLAGNYEQYF. CDR3 bases: TGTGCCAGCAGTGGACTAGCGGGGAACTACGAGCAGTACTTC.

The J gene is TRBJ1-2, the V gene TRBV28; the D is unclear. Trimming left V 7 bases short and J 3 bases short, with 3 bases between. The CDR3 has 10 residues. Germline CDR1 and CDR2: MDHEN and SYDVKM. As DNA, the CDR3 is TGTGCCAGCAACTACTATGGCTACACCTTC. Its protein product is CASNYYGYTF.

For this clone: Other DNA sequences within the sample encode an identical CDR3. J is TRBJ2-7 and V is TRBV5-6; D is possibly TRBD1 (6 bases). This CDR3 is built from 14 residues. In germline, CDR1 is SGHDT, CDR2 YYEEEE. V lost 3 bases and J lost 1, with 11 bases in between. CDR3 sequence: CASSWGQGSYEQYF. CDR3 nucleotides: TGTGCCAGCAGCTGGGGGCAGGGGTCCTACGAGCAGTACTTC.

The chain carries TRBV28 and TRBJ1-5; 9 bases map to TRBD1. The germline V gene has CDR1 MDHEN and CDR2 SYDVKM. V shed 7 bases and J 4 bases; nucleotides not matched to a gene: 8. This CDR3 has 15 amino acids. This CDR3 reads CASIPEGQGNQPQHF. For the CDR3, the DNA is TGTGCCAGCATTCCAGAGGGACAGGGTAATCAGCCCCAGCATTTT.

The chain recombines TRBV7-9 with TRBJ2-2; D uncertain. Per the germline V gene, CDR1 is SEHNR and CDR2 is FQNEAQ (reference sequence). Trimming took off 7 bases at V and 4 bases at J, with 4 bases between the two ends. The CDR3 totals 11 residues. The CDR3, as DNA: TGTGCCAGCACCCTCACCGGGGAGCTGTTTTTT. Translating gives CASTLTGELFF.

The CDR3: CASSPTGNTIYF. The CDR3 DNA sequence: TGTGCCAGCAGCCCAACTGGAAACACCATATATTTT. This sequence joins TRBV4-2 and TRBJ1-3; D gene unclear. Germline loops: CDR1 LGHNA, CDR2 YNFKEQ. V lost 4 bases to trimming and J lost 2 bases, with 3 bases between them. The CDR3 has 12 residues.

V is TRBV27 and J is TRBJ1-1; no clear D gene. The V end was cut by 2 bases, the J end by 1 base, with 2 bases between. Per the germline V gene, CDR1 is MNHEY and CDR2 is SMNVEV (reference sequence). The CDR3 sequence is 12 residues long. This CDR3 reads CASSLGNTEAFF. For the CDR3, the DNA is TGTGCCAGCAGTTTAGGGAACACTGAAGCTTTCTTT.

The gene calls are TRBV9 and TRBJ2-5; D uncertain. Trimming stripped 3 bases from V and 4 bases from J, with 7 bases between. Germline-derived CDR1 and CDR2 are SGDLS and YYNGEE. The length of the CDR3 is 12 residues. The CDR3 bases are TGTGCCAGCAGCGAGACCTCAGAGACCCAGTACTTC. It codes for CASSETSETQYF.

The chain recombines TRBV14 with TRBJ2-7; 9 bases are shared with TRBD2. Germline V lookup: CDR1 SGHDN, CDR2 FVKESK. Trimming at V came to 5 bases and at J to 4 bases, leaving 6 bases not matched to a gene. The CDR3 sequence is 14 residues long. CDR3 nucleotide sequence: TGTGCCAGCAGCTATAGCGGGAGAGGGTACGAGCAGTACTTC. It translates to CASSYSGRGYEQYF.

This sequence joins TRBV7-9 and TRBJ2-7; 12 bases are a match to TRBD1. The V gene's germline CDR1 is SEHNR and CDR2 FQNEAQ (reference sequence). CDR3 length: 16 amino acids. The J segment lost 5 bases and the V segment lost 5 bases, leaving 10 bases of the junction unmatched. This CDR3 is CASSVQGTGGENEQYF. CDR3 DNA: TGTGCCAGCAGCGTCCAAGGGACAGGGGGCGAGAACGAGCAGTACTTC.

The rearrangement joins TRBV27 to TRBJ2-7; D may be TRBD1 or TRBD2 (5 bases each). CDR1 and CDR2 (germline): MNHEY, SMNVEV (reference sequence). CDR3 size: 14 residues. The V end lost 4 bases, the J end lost 2 bases, and 12 bases lay between the germline ends. CDR3 DNA: TGTGCCAGCAGTTCCCGGGACCTCCCCTACGAGCAGTACTTC. It codes for CASSSRDLPYEQYF.

V is TRBV6-5 and J is TRBJ1-1; D is ambiguous. CDR3 size: 13 residues. The germline CDR1 and CDR2 sequences are MNHEY and SVGAGI. V was shortened by 2 bases and J by 1 base, with 5 bases between the two germline ends. The CDR3 spells CASSYVQNTEAFF. In DNA form, the CDR3 reads TGTGCCAGCAGTTACGTTCAGAACACTGAAGCTTTCTTT.

This chain uses TRBV28 with TRBJ1-5; possibly TRBD1 for D (6 bases). Germline V gene data show CDR1 as MDHEN and CDR2 as SYDVKM. The V end lost 3 bases, the J end lost 5 bases, and 20 bases lay between the germline ends. This CDR3 has 17 residues. CDR3 residues: CASSFGARDTRDQPQHF. In DNA form, the CDR3 reads TGTGCCAGCAGTTTTGGTGCCAGGGACACTAGGGATCAGCCCCAGCATTTT.

The genes are TRBV9 and TRBJ1-2, with D possibly matching TRBD1 (5 bases). Germline CDR1 and CDR2: SGDLS and YYNGEE. This CDR3 region has 19 residues. Trimming removed 3 bases at V and 0 bases at J, with 24 bases between. CDR3 coding DNA: TGTGCCAGCAGCGGGGATAGGGGATTGGGGCGGAACCCTAACTATGGCTACACCTTC. It encodes CASSGDRGLGRNPNYGYTF.

This chain joins TRBV7-9 and TRBJ2-7, with 10 bases aligning to TRBD1. The V and J ends lost 5 bases and 6 bases, in that order; junction bases with no gene match: 10. Germline CDR1 and CDR2: SEHNR and FQNEAQ (reference sequence). The CDR3 is made up of 15 amino acids. DNA for the CDR3: TGTGCCAGCAGCGCGGCGGGACAGGGGTCTACCGAGCAGTACTTC. Its translation is CASSAAGQGSTEQYF. The full variable domain, its missing parts supplied by reference TRBV7-9 and TRBJ2-7, is DTGVSQNPRHKITKRGQNVTFRCDPISEHNRLYWYRQTLGQGPEFLTYFQNEAQLEKSRLLSDRFSAERPKGSFSTLEIQRTEQGDSAMYLCASSAAGQGSTEQYFGPGTRLTVT.

The V gene is TRBV11-2, the J gene TRBJ2-7; D is uncertain. The ends were cut back, 1 base at V and 6 bases at J, with 7 bases in the middle. The CDR3 is 12 residues long. Germline loops: CDR1 SGHAT, CDR2 FQNNGV. The CDR3 here is CASSLAGSEQYF. In nucleotides, the CDR3 is TGTGCCAGCAGCTTAGCCGGGTCCGAGCAGTACTTC.

J is TRBJ2-2 and V is TRBV7-2, with 10 bases fitting TRBD2. The CDR3 sequence is 17 residues long. Germline V CDR1 and CDR2: SGHTA, FQGNSA. V shed 6 bases and J 7 bases; nucleotides not matched to a gene: 14. The CDR3 here is CASRYGLAEISDGELFF. For the CDR3, the DNA is TGTGCCAGCAGATATGGACTAGCGGAGATAAGCGACGGGGAGCTGTTTTTT. The variable domain in full, with the rest retrieved from reference TRBV7-2 and TRBJ2-2, is GAGVSQSPSNKVTEKGKDVELRCDPISGHTALYWYRQSLGQGLEFLIYFQGNSAPDKSGLPSDRFSAERTGGSVSTLTIQRTQQEDSAVYLCASRYGLAEISDGELFFGEGSRLTVL.

This chain uses TRBV28 with TRBJ2-3; TRBD1 matches at 8 bases. The CDR3 totals 18 residues. V lost 6 bases and J lost 1; bases outside the gene matches: 15. Looked up from germline, CDR1 is MDHEN and CDR2 is SYDVKM. DNA for the CDR3: TGTGCCAGCAGCCCTTACGCTTCGGACAGGGAGGGCACAGATACGCAGTATTTT. This translates into CASSPYASDREGTDTQYF.

Remarks on this clone: An end of the junction differs from the germline gene, which may be a read error. V is TRBV28 and J is TRBJ2-5, with TRBD1 as a possible D gene (5 bases). This CDR3 spans 14 amino acids. CDR1 and CDR2 from the germline V gene are MDHEN and SYDVKM. The CDR3 spells CASSEPDNQGTQYF. CDR3 nucleotide sequence: TGTGCCAGCAGCGAACCGGACAACCAAGGGACCCAGTACTTC.

About this clone: Other nucleotide sequences from this sample produce the same CDR3. The chain uses TRBV19 and TRBJ1-5; 7 nucleotides align to TRBD1. CDR1 is LNHDA, CDR2 SQIVND, per germline (reference sequence). With 3 bases clipped from V and 4 bases from J, the junction kept 3 bases outside the gene matches. The CDR3 consists of 14 residues. The CDR3 loop is CASSIRDRNQPQHF. The CDR3 nucleotides read TGTGCCAGTAGTATTCGGGACAGAAATCAGCCCCAGCATTTT.

The chain uses TRBV18 and TRBJ1-2, with a weak D call TRBD1 (5 bases). The V and J ends lost 0 bases and 8 bases respectively, with 13 bases between them. The CDR3 contains 14 residues. Looked up from germline, CDR1 is KGHSH and CDR2 is LQKENI. CDR3 nucleotides: TGTGCCAGCTCACCACCGGGCAGGGCGGAGGGCTACACCTTC. It specifies CASSPPGRAEGYTF.

As regards this clone: The same CDR3 is also encoded by other DNA sequences in this sample. The rearrangement uses TRBV28 and TRBJ2-3; unclear D gene. V lost 2 bases and J lost 6, with 3 bases in between. The CDR3 loop spans 11 amino acids. Germline CDR1 MDHEN, CDR2 SYDVKM. CDR3 loop: CASSLTDTQYF. CDR3 in DNA: TGTGCCAGCAGTTTAACTGATACGCAGTATTTT. The full variable domain, completed using reference TRBV28 and TRBJ2-3, is DVKVTQSSRYLVKRTGEKVFLECVQDMDHENMFWYRQDPGLGLRLIYFSYDVKMKEKGDIPEGYSVSREKKERFSLILESASTNQTSMYLCASSLTDTQYFGPGTRLTVL.

V and J are TRBV28 and TRBJ1-5, with 9 positions matching TRBD1. Germline-derived CDR1 and CDR2 are MDHEN and SYDVKM. The CDR3 is made up of 16 amino acids. Losses at the gene ends were 4 bases for V and 2 bases for J; bases not matched to a gene: 6. For the CDR3, the DNA is TGTGCCAGCAGTTACATACAGGGGGCAGGCAATCAGCCCCAGCATTTT. Encoded protein: CASSYIQGAGNQPQHF. Combining the CDR3 with reference TRBV28 and TRBJ1-5 gives the whole variable domain DVKVTQSSRYLVKRTGEKVFLECVQDMDHENMFWYRQDPGLGLRLIYFSYDVKMKEKGDIPEGYSVSREKKERFSLILESASTNQTSMYLCASSYIQGAGNQPQHFGDGTRLSIL.

This rearrangement joins TRBV27 to TRBJ2-7, with TRBD2 matching 16 bases. The CDR3 contains 16 residues. V lost 3 bases, J lost 5 bases, and 4 bases stayed unmatched. Germline CDR1 and CDR2: MNHEY and SMNVEV (reference sequence). The CDR3 protein is CASSLGTSGRVHEQYF. Here the CDR3 DNA reads TGTGCCAGCAGTTTGGGGACTAGCGGGAGGGTCCACGAGCAGTACTTC.

The chain joins TRBV19 to TRBJ1-2; D call uncertain. Trimming shortened V by 6 bases and J by 4 bases, and 12 bases separated the two germline ends. Germline lookup yields CDR1 LNHDA and CDR2 SQIVND (reference sequence). This CDR3 region has 13 residues. The DNA of the CDR3 is TGTGCCAGTAGGGCAGCTATGTCCTATGGCTACACCTTC. Its protein is CASRAAMSYGYTF.

This chain uses TRBV5-6 with TRBJ2-7; 7 nucleotides align to TRBD2. Germline CDR1 SGHDT, CDR2 YYEEEE. The V segment lost 3 bases and the J segment 4 bases; nucleotides outside the gene matches: 4. The CDR3 covers 13 residues. The CDR3 loop is CASSWGRAYEQYF. The CDR3 nucleotides read TGTGCCAGCAGCTGGGGGAGGGCGTACGAGCAGTACTTC.

This chain's CDR3 is CASSLGTGVYEQYF. The DNA of the CDR3 is TGTGCCAGCAGCTTGGGGACAGGGGTCTACGAGCAGTACTTC. The chain combines TRBV5-5 with TRBJ2-7; 9 nucleotides align to TRBD1. This CDR3 has 14 residues. V was clipped by 0 bases and J by 3 bases; unmatched bases: 1. The V gene's germline CDR1 is SGHKS and CDR2 YYEKEE (reference sequence).

This chain uses TRBV14 with TRBJ2-7, with TRBD2 identical over 12 bases. Losses at the gene ends were 3 bases for V and 2 bases for J; bases not matched to a gene: 2. CDR1 and CDR2 (germline): SGHDN, FVKESK. There are 15 residues in the CDR3. This CDR3 reads CASSHGLAGTYEQYF. DNA for the CDR3: TGTGCCAGCAGCCATGGACTAGCGGGGACCTACGAGCAGTACTTC.